This TCR beta chain was sequenced during a study of beta chain features in type 1 diabetes. This clone was seen a handful of times. V lost 6 bases and J 7 bases, leaving 18 bases between the germline ends. Germline CDR1 MNHEY, CDR2 SVGAGI. This CDR3 region has 14 residues. Expressed TCRB transcripts got sequenced, as all isolated RNA was reverse transcribed. Data came from immunoSEQ multiplex PCR; TCRdb stores just in-frame clones and leaves some out. The sample lists 120,000 to 150,000 clones; roughly 9.7% were seen once. This receptor was taken from a woman in her thirties or forties in good health. V is TRBV6-5 and J is TRBJ1-2; the D is unclear. Material for sequencing was central memory CD4+ T cells from blood. In DNA, the CDR3 is TGTGCCAGCAGGACTCCGGGGAGGCCGGGTGGCTACACCTTC. Protein product: CASRTPGRPGGYTF.